This TCR beta chain originates from a study of shared clonotypes between healthy human individuals. With 4 bases removed from V and 0 bases from J, the gap between germline ends came to 11 bases. Germline CDR1 and CDR2: SGHTS and YDEGEE. The CDR3 is made up of 14 amino acids. With regard to this clone: Its antigen is currently unknown.

Naive CD8 cells were CD45RO-negative, positively selected for CCR7, excluding terminally differentiated effector memory CD45RA+ cells. Study-wide results and caveats: Relative to clonotypes present in all four donors, those not shared had lower generation probabilities.

Per the original methods: Junction-only sequences without quality scores came from ImmunoSEQ, so filtering differed. Libraries were prepared by immunoSEQ multiplex PCR; TCRdb keeps only in-frame clonotypes and omits some of them. V and J calls and clone size come straight from that table; D and trimming were deduced from the DNA. The top ten hold 24% of the sample, which has about 820,000 clones, approximately 92% seen once. Material: naive CD8+ T cells sorted from blood. The TCR originated in a young man in good health. J is TRBJ2-7 and V is TRBV5-8; D uncertain. The CDR3 bases are TGTGCCAGCAGCCACAACTTTGACTCCTACGAGCAGTACTTC. It is translated as CASSHNFDSYEQYF. The full variable domain, its missing parts supplied by reference TRBV5-8 and TRBJ2-7, is EAGVTQSPTHLIKTRGQQATLRCSPISGHTSVYWYQQALGLGLQFLLWYDEGEERNRGNFPPRFSGRQFPNYSSELNVNALELEDSALYLCASSHNFDSYEQYFGPGTRLTVT.